The present TCR beta chain was sequenced within a study of control samples from healthy donors and cancer patients. The table came from immunoSEQ multiplex PCR; TCRdb's copy has only in-frame clones and leaves some out. In the table there are 70,000 to 100,000 clones, less than 90% of which are singletons. The CDR3 consists of 15 residues. V gave up 8 bases and J gave up 0 bases, with 16 bases separating them. Germline assignment: CDR1 MDHEN and CDR2 SYDVKM. This receptor was identified in a woman in her sixties in good health. The chain links TRBV28 to TRBJ1-2; no clear D. Material: blood. The CDR3, as DNA: TGTGCCAGCTTTACCACCAGGAAAACTAACTATGGCTACACCTTC. Residues: CASFTTRKTNYGYTF.